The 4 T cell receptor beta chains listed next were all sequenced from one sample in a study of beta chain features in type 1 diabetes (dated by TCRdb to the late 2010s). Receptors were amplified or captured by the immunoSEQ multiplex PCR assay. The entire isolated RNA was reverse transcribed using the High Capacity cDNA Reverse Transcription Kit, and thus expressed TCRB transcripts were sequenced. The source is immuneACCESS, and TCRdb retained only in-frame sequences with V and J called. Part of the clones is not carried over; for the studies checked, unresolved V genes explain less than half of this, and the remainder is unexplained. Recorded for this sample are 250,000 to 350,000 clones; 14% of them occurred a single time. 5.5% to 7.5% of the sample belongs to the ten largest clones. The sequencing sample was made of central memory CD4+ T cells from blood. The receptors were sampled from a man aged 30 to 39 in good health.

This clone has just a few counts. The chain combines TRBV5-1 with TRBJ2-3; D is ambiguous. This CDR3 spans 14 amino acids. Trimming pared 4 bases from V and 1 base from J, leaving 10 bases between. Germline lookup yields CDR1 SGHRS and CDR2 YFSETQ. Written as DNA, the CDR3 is TGCGCCAGCAGCCCCACGGGTGGCACAGATACGCAGTATTTT. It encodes CASSPTGGTDTQYF. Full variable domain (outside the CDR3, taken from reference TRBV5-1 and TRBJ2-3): KAGVTQTPRYLIKTRGQQVTLSCSPISGHRSVSWYQQTPGQGLQFLFEYFSETQRNKGNFPGRFSGRQFSNSRSEMNVSTLELGDSALYLCASSPTGGTDTQYFGPGTRLTVL.

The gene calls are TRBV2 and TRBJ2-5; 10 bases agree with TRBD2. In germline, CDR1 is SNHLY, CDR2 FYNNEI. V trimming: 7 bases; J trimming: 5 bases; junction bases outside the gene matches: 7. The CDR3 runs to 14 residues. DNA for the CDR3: TGTGCCAGCACAAGGACTAGCGGAGTCGAGACCCAGTACTTC. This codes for CASTRTSGVETQYF.

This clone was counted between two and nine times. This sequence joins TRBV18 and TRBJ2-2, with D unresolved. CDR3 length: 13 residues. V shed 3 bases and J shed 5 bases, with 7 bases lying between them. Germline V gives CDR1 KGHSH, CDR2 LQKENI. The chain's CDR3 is CASSPRGTGELFF. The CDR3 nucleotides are TGTGCCAGCTCACCCCGAGGTACCGGGGAGCTGTTTTTT.

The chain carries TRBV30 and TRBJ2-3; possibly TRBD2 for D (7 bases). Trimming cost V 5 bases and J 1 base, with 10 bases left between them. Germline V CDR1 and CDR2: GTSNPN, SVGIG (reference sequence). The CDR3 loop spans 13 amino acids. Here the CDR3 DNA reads TGTGCCTGGGGGAGGGGGGGCACAGATACGCAGTATTTT. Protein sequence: CAWGRGGTDTQYF.